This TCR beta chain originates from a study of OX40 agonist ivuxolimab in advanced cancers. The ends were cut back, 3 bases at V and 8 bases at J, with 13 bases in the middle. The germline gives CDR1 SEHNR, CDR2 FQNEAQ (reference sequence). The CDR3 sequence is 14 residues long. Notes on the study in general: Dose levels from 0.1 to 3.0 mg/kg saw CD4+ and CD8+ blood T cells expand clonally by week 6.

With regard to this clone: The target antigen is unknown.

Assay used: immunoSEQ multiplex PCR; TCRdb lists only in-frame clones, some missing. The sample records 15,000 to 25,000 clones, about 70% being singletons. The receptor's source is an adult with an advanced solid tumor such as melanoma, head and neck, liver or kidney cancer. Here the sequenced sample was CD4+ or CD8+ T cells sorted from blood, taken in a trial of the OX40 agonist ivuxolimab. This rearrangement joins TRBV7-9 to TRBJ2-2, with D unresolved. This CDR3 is CASSFNTGQGELFF. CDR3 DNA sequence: TGTGCCAGCAGCTTCAATACTGGGCAAGGGGAGCTGTTTTTT.